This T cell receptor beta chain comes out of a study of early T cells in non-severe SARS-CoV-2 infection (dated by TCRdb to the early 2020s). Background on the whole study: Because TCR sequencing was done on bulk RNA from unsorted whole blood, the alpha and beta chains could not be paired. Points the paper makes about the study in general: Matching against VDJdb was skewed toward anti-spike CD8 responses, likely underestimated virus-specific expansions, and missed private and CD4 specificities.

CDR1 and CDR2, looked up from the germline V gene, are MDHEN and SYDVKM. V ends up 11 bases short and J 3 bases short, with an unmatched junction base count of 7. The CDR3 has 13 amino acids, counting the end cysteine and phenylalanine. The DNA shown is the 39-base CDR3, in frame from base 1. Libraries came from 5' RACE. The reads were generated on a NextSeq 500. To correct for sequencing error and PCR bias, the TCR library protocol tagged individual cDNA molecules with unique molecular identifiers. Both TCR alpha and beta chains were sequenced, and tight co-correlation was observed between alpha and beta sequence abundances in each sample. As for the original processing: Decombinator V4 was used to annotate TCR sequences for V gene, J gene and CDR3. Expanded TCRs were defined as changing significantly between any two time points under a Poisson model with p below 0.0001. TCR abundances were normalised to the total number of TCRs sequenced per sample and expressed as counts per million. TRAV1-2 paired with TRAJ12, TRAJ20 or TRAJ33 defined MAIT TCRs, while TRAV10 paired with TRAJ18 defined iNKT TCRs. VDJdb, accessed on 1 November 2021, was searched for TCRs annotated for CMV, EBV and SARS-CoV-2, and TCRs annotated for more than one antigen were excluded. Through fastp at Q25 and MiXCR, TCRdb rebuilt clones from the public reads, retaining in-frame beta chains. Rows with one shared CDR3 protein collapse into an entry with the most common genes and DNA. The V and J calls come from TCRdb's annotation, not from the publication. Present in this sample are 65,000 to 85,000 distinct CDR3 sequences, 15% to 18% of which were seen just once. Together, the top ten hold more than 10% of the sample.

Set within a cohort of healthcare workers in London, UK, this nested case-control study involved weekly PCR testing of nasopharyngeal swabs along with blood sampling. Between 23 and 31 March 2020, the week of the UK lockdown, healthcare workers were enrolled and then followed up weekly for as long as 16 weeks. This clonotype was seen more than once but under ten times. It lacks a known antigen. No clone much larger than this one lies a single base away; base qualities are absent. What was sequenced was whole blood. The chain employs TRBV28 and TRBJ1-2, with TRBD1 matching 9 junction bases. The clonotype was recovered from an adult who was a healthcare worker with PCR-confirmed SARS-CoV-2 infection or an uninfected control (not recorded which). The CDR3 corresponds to CAGGTGRDYGYTF. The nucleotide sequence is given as TGTGCCGGAGGGACAGGGAGGGACTATGGCTACACCTTC.